The 26 T cell receptor beta chains in this list originate from one sample, sequenced in a study of identical twins. In TCRdb, the 5' RACE reads were re-called with MiXCR into one record per CDR3 protein. Found here are 1.5 million to 2 million distinct CDR3 sequences, less than 35% of them singletons; the top ten hold approximately 0.25%. The sequencing sample was made of cord blood. The source of these receptors is a newborn girl in good health.

The chain employs TRBV24-1 and TRBJ2-1; 8 positions match TRBD2. Unmatched junction bases numbered 6, after V lost 5 bases and J lost 4 bases. CDR1 and CDR2 from the germline V gene are KGHDR and SFDVKD. The CDR3 covers 15 residues. CDR3 nucleotides: TGTGCCACCAGTGGGGGCGGGGGGACGTACAATGAGCAGTTCTTC. Amino acids: CATSGGGGTYNEQFF.

This clonotype was seen a few times. The chain carries TRBV7-9 and TRBJ2-3; TRBD2 aligns across 12 bases. Germline V gene lookup returns CDR1 SEHNR and CDR2 FQNEAQ (reference sequence). The CDR3 has 20 amino acids. V shed 3 bases, J shed 0 bases, and the junction held 13 bases outside the gene matches. The chain's CDR3 is CASSFSPLAGGKSSTDTQYF. The CDR3 nucleotides are TGTGCCAGCAGCTTTTCCCCCCTAGCGGGGGGGAAATCAAGCACAGATACGCAGTATTTT.

This rearrangement joins TRBV6-5 to TRBJ1-1; no definite D call. Germline CDR1 is MNHEY and CDR2 is SVGAGI. The germline V and J ends were trimmed by 0 bases and 0 bases, with 11 bases remaining between them. This CDR3 is 16 amino acids long. This chain's CDR3 is CASSYSIGGVNTEAFF. CDR3 in DNA: TGTGCCAGCAGTTACTCGATCGGCGGGGTGAACACTGAAGCTTTCTTT.

The chain links TRBV5-6 to TRBJ1-1; TRBD1 matches at 9 bases. There are 16 residues in the CDR3. The junction had 7 bases not matched to a gene; V was cut back by 2 bases and J by 2 bases. Germline-derived CDR1 and CDR2 are SGHDT and YYEEEE. The CDR3 coding sequence is TGTGCCAGCAGCTTTCCGCCACAGGGGGCAAACACTGAAGCTTTCTTT. This translates into CASSFPPQGANTEAFF. The full variable domain, its missing parts supplied by reference TRBV5-6 and TRBJ1-1, is DAGVTQSPTHLIKTRGQQVTLRCSPKSGHDTVSWYQQALGQGPQFIFQYYEEEERQRGNFPDRFSGHQFPNYSSELNVNALLLGDSALYLCASSFPPQGANTEAFFGQGTRLTVV.

The J gene is TRBJ2-3, the V gene TRBV4-2, with 11 bases aligning to TRBD2. The junction had 15 bases not matched to a gene; V was cut back by 5 bases and J by 8 bases. The CDR3 has 17 amino acids. CDR1 and CDR2 from the germline V gene are LGHNA and YNFKEQ. The chain's CDR3 is CASSARLAGTQALTQYF. As DNA, the CDR3 is TGTGCCAGCAGCGCCCGACTAGCGGGGACTCAGGCGCTTACGCAGTATTTT.

This clonotype was picked up one time. The chain recombines TRBV6-5 with TRBJ1-4; D is uncertain. CDR1 is MNHEY, CDR2 SVGAGI, per germline. CDR3 length equals 15 residues. Between the trimmed V and J ends, which lost 4 bases and 8 bases, there was a span of 17 bases. The CDR3 loop reads CASSSRKVRREKLFF. CDR3 DNA sequence: TGTGCCAGCAGTTCTCGAAAGGTTAGGCGGGAAAAACTGTTTTTT.

This clonotype was picked up a small number of times. V and J are TRBV2 and TRBJ2-3; maybe TRBD2 (6 bases). Between the trimmed V and J ends, which lost 5 bases and 1 base, there was a span of 13 bases. This CDR3 is 15 amino acids long. Germline V lookup: CDR1 SNHLY, CDR2 FYNNEI. CDR3 coding DNA: TGTGCCAGCAGTACTACTAGCTTAGGCACAGATACGCAGTATTTT. Translating gives CASSTTSLGTDTQYF.

The rearrangement uses TRBV25-1 and TRBJ2-1, with D possibly being TRBD2 (5 bases). The CDR3 is 13 residues long. Per germline, CDR1 MGHDK and CDR2 SYGVNS. Trimming shortened V by 2 bases and J by 6 bases, and 8 bases separated the two germline ends. CDR3 sequence (DNA): TGTGCCAGCAGTGAACGGGGAACCAATGAGCAGTTCTTC. Amino acid sequence: CASSERGTNEQFF.

This clonotype appeared many times. V gene TRBV7-2 combines with J gene TRBJ2-3; TRBD1 agrees at 7 bases. Germline V gene lookup returns CDR1 SGHTA and CDR2 FQGNSA. The CDR3 runs 14 residues. After removal of 3 bases from V and 2 bases from J, the junction contained 2 bases not matched to a gene. Written as DNA, the CDR3 is TGTGCCAGCAGCTTGGGACAGCACACAGATACGCAGTATTTT. Translation: CASSLGQHTDTQYF.

On this clonotype itself: Germline and junction disagree at one end, which may indicate a read error. CDR3 sequence: CTSNLQGLKAKGETQYF. DNA of the CDR3: TGTACCAGCAACCTACAGGGTCTCAAGGCGAAAGGGGAGACCCAGTACTTC. V and J are TRBV14 and TRBJ2-7; TRBD1 might be the D (6 bases). The DNA end lines up better with TRBJ2-5; the J call may be wrong. Germline assignment: CDR1 SGHDN and CDR2 FVKESK. The CDR3 sequence is 17 residues long.

The V call is TRBV21-1, the J call TRBJ1-1. TRBV21-1 is an annotated pseudogene. The CDR3 is 14 amino acids. CDR3 nucleotides: TGTGCCAGCAGCAAAGGGGACAGGAACACTGAAGCTTTCTTT. Its protein product is CASSKGDRNTEAFF.

The chain has TRBV6-1 and TRBJ1-2; D is unresolved. The CDR3 runs 11 residues. Trimming cost V 5 bases and J 8 bases, with 9 bases left between them. In germline, CDR1 is MNHNS, CDR2 SASEGT. CDR3 DNA: TGTGCCAGCAGTCCCCTGGACGGCTACACCTTC. Translating gives CASSPLDGYTF.

The chain recombines TRBV20-1 with TRBJ1-1; D not certain. This CDR3 spans 12 amino acids. CDR1 DFQATT and CDR2 SNEGSKA come from the germline V gene (reference sequence). Trimming took off 0 bases at V and 7 bases at J, with 9 bases between the two ends. The CDR3 DNA follows: TGCAGTGCTAGAGATCTGGGAGTTGAAGCTTTCTTT. This encodes CSARDLGVEAFF.

CDR3 region: CSAGRLGTEAFF. Here the CDR3 DNA reads TGCAGCGCGGGACGGTTGGGCACTGAAGCTTTCTTT. The chain uses TRBV29-1 and TRBJ1-1, with TRBD1 as a possible D gene (5 bases). Deletions cut 7 bases from V and 4 bases from J, with 13 bases between. Germline-derived CDR1 and CDR2 are SQVTM and ANQGSEA. This CDR3 spans 12 amino acids.

This clonotype was detected ten times or more. The chain combines TRBV5-1 with TRBJ2-3, with D tentatively TRBD2 (6 bases). The CDR3 contains 14 residues. V was pared by 4 bases and J by 0 bases, with 9 bases between. CDR1 and CDR2 (germline): SGHRS, YFSETQ. The CDR3 coding sequence is TGCGCCAGCAGCCCGGGGGACAGCACAGATACGCAGTATTTT. Translation gives CASSPGDSTDTQYF. Full variable domain (rest looked up from reference TRBV5-1 and TRBJ2-3): KAGVTQTPRYLIKTRGQQVTLSCSPISGHRSVSWYQQTPGQGLQFLFEYFSETQRNKGNFPGRFSGRQFSNSRSEMNVSTLELGDSALYLCASSPGDSTDTQYFGPGTRLTVL.

This clonotype has more than one count but fewer than ten. The CDR3 loop is CSAREGEGTNLAFF. The CDR3 bases are TGCAGTGCTAGAGAAGGGGAGGGGACAAACTTAGCTTTCTTT. The chain couples TRBV20-1 to TRBJ1-1, with TRBD1 as a possible D gene (6 bases). From germline, CDR1 is DFQATT and CDR2 SNEGSKA (reference sequence). V gave up 0 bases and J gave up 10 bases, with 18 bases separating them. The CDR3 covers 14 residues.

The chain carries TRBV10-3 and TRBJ2-3; TRBD1 aligns across 8 bases. Per germline, CDR1 ENHRY and CDR2 SYGVKD. After removal of 7 bases from V and 2 bases from J, the junction contained 8 bases not matched to a gene. The CDR3 totals 15 residues. CDR3: CAINRQGLTTDTQYF. The CDR3 DNA reads TGTGCCATCAACCGACAGGGGCTAACCACAGATACGCAGTATTTT.

The chain couples TRBV6-1 to TRBJ1-1; maybe TRBD1 (5 bases). Deletions cut 3 bases from V and 0 bases from J, with 11 bases between. CDR1 is MNHNS and CDR2 is SASEGT in the germline V gene. This CDR3 spans 15 amino acids. The CDR3 protein is CASSEQGNMNTEAFF. The CDR3 region has the DNA TGTGCCAGCAGTGAGCAGGGTAATATGAACACTGAAGCTTTCTTT.

This clonotype was detected a few times. The genes are TRBV29-1 and TRBJ1-1; possibly TRBD1 for D (5 bases). Germline V gene lookup returns CDR1 SQVTM and CDR2 ANQGSEA. This CDR3 contains 13 residues. Between the trimmed V and J ends, which lost 7 bases and 2 bases, there was a span of 14 bases. The CDR3 bases are TGCAGCGGACGCAGGGCACATAACACTGAAGCTTTCTTT. Translated, it gives CSGRRAHNTEAFF.

A single count supports this clonotype. This chain joins TRBV20-1 and TRBJ2-5, with 9 bases fitting TRBD1. CDR1 is DFQATT and CDR2 is SNEGSKA in the germline V gene (reference sequence). Trimming at V came to 6 bases and at J to 3 bases, leaving 8 bases not matched to a gene. This CDR3 has 14 amino acids. The CDR3 here is CSALPGQGEETQYF. DNA of the CDR3: TGCAGTGCACTTCCGGGACAGGGAGAAGAGACCCAGTACTTC.

The chain uses TRBV11-2 and TRBJ2-3, with TRBD1 as a possible D gene (6 bases). From germline, CDR1 is SGHAT and CDR2 FQNNGV. The length of the CDR3 is 14 residues. Trimming shortened V by 4 bases and J by 1 base, and 9 bases separated the two germline ends. CDR3 nucleotides: TGTGCCAGCAGCTGGACAGCAGGCACAGATACGCAGTATTTT. Its translation: CASSWTAGTDTQYF.

This chain uses TRBV5-1 with TRBJ1-5; tentatively, D is TRBD1 (5 bases). The CDR3 consists of 14 residues. Per the germline V gene, CDR1 is SGHRS and CDR2 is YFSETQ. With 4 bases removed from V and 4 bases from J, the gap between germline ends came to 12 bases. The CDR3 DNA sequence: TGCGCCAGCAGCCACCGGACACTTAATCAGCCCCAGCATTTT. It specifies CASSHRTLNQPQHF.

This clonotype was counted a few times. V is TRBV28 and J is TRBJ1-5, with D uncertain. CDR1 MDHEN and CDR2 SYDVKM come from the germline V gene. Trimming left V 7 bases short and J 0 bases short, with 10 bases between. The CDR3 runs 14 residues. The CDR3 DNA reads TGTGCCAGCATCCCACATGGTAGCAATCAGCCCCAGCATTTT. Protein sequence: CASIPHGSNQPQHF.

This chain links TRBV20-1 with TRBJ2-5, with TRBD1 matching 7 bases. Looked up from germline, CDR1 is DFQATT and CDR2 is SNEGSKA (reference sequence). V was clipped by 5 bases and J by 6 bases; unmatched bases: 9. This CDR3 spans 13 amino acids. In nucleotides, the CDR3 is TGCAGTGCTGGTCAGACAGGGAAACAGACCCAGTACTTC. As protein: CSAGQTGKQTQYF.

This clonotype appeared many times. The genes are TRBV20-1 and TRBJ2-3; perhaps TRBD1 as D (6 bases). Trimming took off 6 bases at V and 1 base at J, with 17 bases between the two ends. CDR1 is DFQATT and CDR2 is SNEGSKA in the germline V gene (reference sequence). This CDR3 has 15 amino acids. The CDR3 spells CSATLRGRGTDTQYF. Here the CDR3 DNA reads TGCAGTGCGACATTAAGGGGGAGAGGCACAGATACGCAGTATTTT.

The CDR3 nucleotides read TGTGCCAGCTCACCGGGGGCAGGTGACTATGGCTACACCTTC. Translation gives CASSPGAGDYGYTF. This sequence joins TRBV18 and TRBJ1-2; TRBD1 is a possible D gene (6 bases). This CDR3 is 14 amino acids long. Germline V gene data show CDR1 as KGHSH and CDR2 as LQKENI. Trimming took 3 bases from V and 3 from J, leaving 11 bases between them.